These 6 T cell receptor beta chains came from one sample sequenced in a study of Graves' ophthalmopathy and Graves' hyperthyroidism. RNA transcripts were the source from which TCR beta CDR3 regions were amplified. The first-round RT-PCR employed HTBI primers together with the Qiagen OneStep RT-PCR kit. A multiplex PCR was then performed as the second round. A single record per CDR3 protein comes from TCRdb applying MiXCR to the multiplex PCR reads. The sample holds about 400,000 distinct CDR3 sequences; 15% are singletons and the top ten take around 6.6%. Sequencing was performed on peripheral blood. The source of these receptors is a woman under 30 with stable Graves' hyperthyroidism.

This clonotype was observed at least ten times. The chain links TRBV12-5 to TRBJ1-5, with no clear D. This CDR3 comprises 12 residues. The germline V and J ends were trimmed by 3 bases and 5 bases, with 5 bases remaining between them. Per the germline V gene, CDR1 is LGHNT and CDR2 is FRNRAP. The CDR3 nucleotides read TGTGCTAGTGGTTTTCCGGATCAGCCCCAGCATTTT. Protein product: CASGFPDQPQHF.

This clonotype was detected many times. The rearrangement links TRBV29-1 to TRBJ2-7, with no clear D. V gave up 7 bases and J gave up 0 bases, with 13 bases separating them. The CDR3 contains 13 residues. Per the germline V gene, CDR1 is SQVTM and CDR2 is ANQGSEA. CDR3 amino acids: CSAGDSYSYEQYF. In DNA form, the CDR3 reads TGCAGCGCCGGTGATAGTTACTCCTACGAGCAGTACTTC.

This clonotype was recorded many times. The V and J genes are TRBV12-3 or TRBV12-4 and TRBJ2-7; possibly TRBD2 for D (5 bases). With 3 bases removed from V and 5 bases from J, the gap between germline ends came to 14 bases. This CDR3 is built from 14 residues. CDR3 in DNA: TGTGCCAGCAGTTTTGGATTGGCGAGGGACGAGCAGTACTTC. Protein sequence: CASSFGLARDEQYF.

V is TRBV12-3 or TRBV12-4 and J is TRBJ2-7; 10 bases map to TRBD2. V lost 6 bases and J lost 0; bases outside the gene matches: 5. The CDR3 runs 15 residues. The CDR3 sequence is CASSPPSGSSYEQYF. The CDR3, as DNA: TGTGCCAGCAGCCCTCCTAGCGGGAGCTCCTACGAGCAGTACTTC.

This chain joins TRBV11-3 and TRBJ2-7; TRBD1 aligns across 7 bases. This CDR3 is 15 amino acids long. Germline trimming cut 5 bases from V and 3 bases from J; bases unmatched to any gene: 10. From germline, CDR1 is SGHNT and CDR2 YENEEA. As DNA, the CDR3 is TGTGCCAGCAGCCACACTTGGACAGGCTTCTACGAGCAGTACTTC. Amino acid sequence: CASSHTWTGFYEQYF.

A word on this clonotype: The junction does not match germline at one end; this may be a read error. CDR3 nucleotides: TGTGCCAACAGCCCTAGGGGGAGGGGTCGAACTGAAGCTTTCTTT. This sequence encodes CANSPRGRGRTEAFF. V usage is TRBV13 and J usage is TRBJ1-1; D may be TRBD1 (6 bases). Germline V gives CDR1 PRHDT, CDR2 FYEKMQ (reference sequence). The CDR3 runs to 15 residues.